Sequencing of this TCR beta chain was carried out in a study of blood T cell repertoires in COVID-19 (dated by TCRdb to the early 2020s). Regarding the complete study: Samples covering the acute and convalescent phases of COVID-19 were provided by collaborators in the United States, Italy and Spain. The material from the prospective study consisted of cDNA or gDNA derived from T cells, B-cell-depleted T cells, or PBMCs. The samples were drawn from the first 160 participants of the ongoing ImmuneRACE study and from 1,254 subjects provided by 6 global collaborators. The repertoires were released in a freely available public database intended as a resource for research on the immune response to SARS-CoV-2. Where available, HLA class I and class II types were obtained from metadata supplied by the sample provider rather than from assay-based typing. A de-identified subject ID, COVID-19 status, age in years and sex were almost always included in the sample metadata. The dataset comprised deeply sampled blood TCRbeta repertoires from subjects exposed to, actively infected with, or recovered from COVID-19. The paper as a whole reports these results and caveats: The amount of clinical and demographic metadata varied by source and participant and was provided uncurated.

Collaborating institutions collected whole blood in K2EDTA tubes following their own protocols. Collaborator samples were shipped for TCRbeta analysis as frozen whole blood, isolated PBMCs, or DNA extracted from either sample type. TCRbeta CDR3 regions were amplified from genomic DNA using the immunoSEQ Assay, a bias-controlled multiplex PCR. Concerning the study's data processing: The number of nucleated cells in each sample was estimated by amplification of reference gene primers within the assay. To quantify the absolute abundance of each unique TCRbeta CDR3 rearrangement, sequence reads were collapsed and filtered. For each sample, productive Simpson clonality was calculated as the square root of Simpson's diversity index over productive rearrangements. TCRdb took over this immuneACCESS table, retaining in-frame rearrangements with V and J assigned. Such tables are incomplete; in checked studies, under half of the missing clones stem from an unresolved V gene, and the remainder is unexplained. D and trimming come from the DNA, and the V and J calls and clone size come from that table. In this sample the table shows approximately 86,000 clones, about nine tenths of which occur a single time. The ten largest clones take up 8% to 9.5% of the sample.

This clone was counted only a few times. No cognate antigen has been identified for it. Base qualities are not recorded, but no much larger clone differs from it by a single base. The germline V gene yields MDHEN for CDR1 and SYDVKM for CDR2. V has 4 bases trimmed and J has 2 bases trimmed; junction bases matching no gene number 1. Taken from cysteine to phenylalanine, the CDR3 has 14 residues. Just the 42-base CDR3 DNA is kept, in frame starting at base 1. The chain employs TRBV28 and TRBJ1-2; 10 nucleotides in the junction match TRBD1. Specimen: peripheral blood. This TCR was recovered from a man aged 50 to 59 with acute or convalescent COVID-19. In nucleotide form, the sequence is TGTGCCAGCAGTTCGGGACAGGGGAACTATGGCTACACCTTC. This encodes CASSSGQGNYGYTF.